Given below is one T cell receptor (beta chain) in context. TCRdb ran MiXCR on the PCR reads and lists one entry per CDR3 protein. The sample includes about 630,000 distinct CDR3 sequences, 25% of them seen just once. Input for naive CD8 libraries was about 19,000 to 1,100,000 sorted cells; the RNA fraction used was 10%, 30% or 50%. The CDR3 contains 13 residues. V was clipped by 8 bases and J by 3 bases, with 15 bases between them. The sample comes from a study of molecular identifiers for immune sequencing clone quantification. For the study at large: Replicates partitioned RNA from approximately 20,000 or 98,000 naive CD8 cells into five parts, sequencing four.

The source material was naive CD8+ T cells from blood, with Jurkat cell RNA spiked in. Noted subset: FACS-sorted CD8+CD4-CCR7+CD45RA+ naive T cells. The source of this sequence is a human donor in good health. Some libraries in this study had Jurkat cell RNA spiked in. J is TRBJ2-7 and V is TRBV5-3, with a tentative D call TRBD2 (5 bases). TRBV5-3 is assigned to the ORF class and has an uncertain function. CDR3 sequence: CASSAAGSYEQYF. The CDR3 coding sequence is TGTGCCAGCAGCGCGGCTGGGAGCTACGAGCAGTACTTC.